Presented here are 13 T cell receptor beta chains from one specimen sequenced in a study of T cells after yellow fever vaccination. In TCRdb, the 5' RACE reads were re-called with MiXCR into one record per CDR3 protein. This table holds 350,000 or so distinct CDR3 sequences, roughly 8.4% found once. Here the sequenced sample was PBMCs, taken 35 to 50 days after the first yellow fever vaccination. These receptors were collected from a man aged 18 to 30 who received the YFV17D yellow fever vaccine.

This clonotype was detected only a few times. The chain recombines TRBV12-3 or TRBV12-4 with TRBJ2-5; 9 positions agree with TRBD1. Trimming took 6 bases from V and 3 from J; bases not matched to a gene: 2. The CDR3 is 13 residues long. In DNA form, the CDR3 reads TGTGCCAGCAGGACAGGGGGGAAAGAGACCCAGTACTTC. Encoded protein: CASRTGGKETQYF.

The chain uses TRBV4-3 and TRBJ2-6; D gene ambiguous. This CDR3 has 16 amino acids. The germline CDR1 and CDR2 sequences are LGHNA and YSLEER. The V end lost 1 base, the J end lost 4 bases, and 11 bases lay between the germline ends. The CDR3 DNA is TGCGCCAGCAGCCAAGTATATCTAAACGGGGCCAACGTCCTGACTTTC. Translation: CASSQVYLNGANVLTF.

The gene calls are TRBV10-2 and TRBJ2-3; D unclear. Trimming removed 0 bases at V and 7 bases at J, with 5 bases between. The length of the CDR3 is 12 residues. CDR1 and CDR2 from the germline V gene are WSHSY and SAAADI. CDR3 coding DNA: TGCGCCAGCAGTGAGTCCTTTTATACGCAGTATTTT. It encodes CASSESFYTQYF.

The table lists this clonotype with a few counts. The gene calls are TRBV29-1 and TRBJ2-5; 12 bases agree with TRBD1. J was trimmed by 5 bases and V by 8 bases; bases with no gene match: 6. The germline gives CDR1 SQVTM, CDR2 ANQGSEA. This CDR3 region has 13 residues. The CDR3 loop is CSSGQGAKETQYF. CDR3 coding DNA: TGCAGCTCGGGACAGGGGGCTAAGGAGACCCAGTACTTC. Looking up the rest from reference TRBV29-1 and TRBJ2-5 gives the full variable domain: SAVISQKPSRDICQRGTSLTIQCQVDSQVTMMFWYRQQPGQSLTLIATANQGSEATYESGFVIDKFPISRPNLTFSTLTVSNMSPEDSSIYLCSSGQGAKETQYFGPGTRLLVL.

A few counts support this clonotype. The rearrangement links TRBV11-2 to TRBJ2-1; D is possibly TRBD2 (6 bases). Germline values: CDR1 SGHAT, CDR2 FQNNGV. The V and J ends lost 6 bases and 14 bases respectively, with 14 bases between them. The CDR3 totals 11 residues. The CDR3 region has the DNA TGTGCCAGCAGTTCCGGGGGTTATAAGTTCTTC. Translation gives CASSSGGYKFF.

This rearrangement joins TRBV9 to TRBJ2-3; D not certain. In germline, CDR1 is SGDLS, CDR2 YYNGEE. The CDR3 has 11 amino acids. The germline V and J ends were trimmed by 4 bases and 5 bases, with 5 bases remaining between them. The CDR3 DNA sequence: TGTGCCAGCAGCACAGAAGATACGCAGTATTTT. Translating gives CASSTEDTQYF.

This clonotype was found a few times. V gene TRBV6-2 or TRBV6-3 combines with J gene TRBJ2-1, with a possible D match to TRBD2 (6 bases). The germline gives CDR1 MNHEY, CDR2 SVGEGT. The V and J ends lost 7 bases and 9 bases respectively, with 7 bases between them. The CDR3 totals 10 residues. The CDR3 region is CASNGGEQFF. Written as DNA, the CDR3 is TGTGCCAGCAACGGGGGTGAGCAGTTCTTC.

This clonotype was seen only a few times. J is TRBJ2-2 and V is TRBV7-6; D is undetermined. CDR1 and CDR2 (germline): SGHVS, FNYEAQ. This CDR3 has 16 amino acids. Trimming took 0 bases from V and 4 from J, leaving 12 bases between them. CDR3 DNA: TGTGCCAGCAGCTTAGCTCTGGGCTTATCCACCGGGGAGCTGTTTTTT. Translation gives CASSLALGLSTGELFF.

Ten or more counts support this clonotype. This chain links TRBV28 with TRBJ2-2; D is possibly TRBD1 (5 bases). CDR1 is MDHEN, CDR2 SYDVKM, per germline. This CDR3 comprises 15 residues. V lost 7 bases and J lost 5, with 17 bases in between. CDR3 sequence (DNA): TGTGCCAGCACCTTAGGGGTAGCTCCTACCGGGGAGCTGTTTTTT. Protein product: CASTLGVAPTGELFF.

The chain carries TRBV29-1 and TRBJ2-7; 8 bases match TRBD1. Germline CDR1 SQVTM, CDR2 ANQGSEA. CDR3 length: 15 amino acids. With V trimmed by 0 bases and J by 1 base, 5 bases remained unmatched. This CDR3 is CSVEEDRVGSYEQYV. Written as DNA, the CDR3 is TGCAGCGTTGAAGAGGACAGGGTCGGGTCCTACGAGCAGTACGTC.

This clonotype came up many times. This chain uses TRBV20-1 with TRBJ2-7; no clear D. The CDR3 extends over 10 amino acids. Trimming pared 6 bases from V and 10 bases from J, leaving 13 bases between. Germline values: CDR1 DFQATT, CDR2 SNEGSKA (reference sequence). CDR3 region: CSAADVGQYF. CDR3 in DNA: TGCAGTGCGGCGGACGTCGGACAGTACTTC.

Regarding this clonotype: The junction departs from germline at one end; a sequencing error may be responsible. This sequence joins TRBV5-4 and TRBJ2-3; 7 bases fit TRBD2. Germline CDR1 is SGHNT and CDR2 is YYREEE (reference sequence). There are 19 residues in the CDR3. This CDR3 reads CASSLKSGATGSFTDTHYF. DNA of the CDR3: TGTGCCAGCAGCTTGAAGAGCGGGGCCACGGGGTCTTTCACAGATACGCATTATTTT.

The gene calls are TRBV7-2 and TRBJ2-3; D is uncertain. V lost 4 bases and J lost 2, with 16 bases in between. The length of the CDR3 is 16 residues. The germline V gene has CDR1 SGHTA and CDR2 FQGNSA. The CDR3 loop is CASSSFSEIATDTQYF. The CDR3 nucleotides read TGTGCCAGCAGCTCTTTCTCGGAGATAGCCACAGATACGCAGTATTTT. The whole variable domain, remainder taken from reference TRBV7-2 and TRBJ2-3, is GAGVSQSPSNKVTEKGKDVELRCDPISGHTALYWYRQSLGQGLEFLIYFQGNSAPDKSGLPSDRFSAERTGGSVSTLTIQRTQQEDSAVYLCASSSFSEIATDTQYFGPGTRLTVL.